This T cell receptor (beta chain) is drawn from a study of patients and donors after allogeneic stem cell transplantation (TCRdb year 2020). This clonotype came up a few times. What this receptor recognizes is not known. Per-base qualities were not stored, and no clone one base away is much larger. The receptor library was made with RT-PCR. Data came from a NextSeq 550. The public reads were reanalyzed by TCRdb: fastp trimming at Q25, MiXCR alignment, in-frame beta chains only. Each CDR3 protein gets just one entry, which takes the most common genes and DNA from the rows behind it. This sample has over 150,000 distinct CDR3 sequences in its table, and 40% to 45% of those were observed once. Approximately 30% of the sample is held by the ten biggest clonotypes. The sequence derives from a human donor who was either an allogeneic HSCT recipient or a stem cell or donor lymphocyte infusion donor (not recorded which). It is not recorded whose cells these are; they may come from a transplant donor. The sequenced sample consisted of blood, either unsorted or a sorted T cell fraction (not recorded which).

The DNA reads as follows: TGCGCCAGCAGCTTGGCCGTGACAGGGGGCTACAATGAGCAGTTCTTC. This codes for CASSLAVTGGYNEQFF. Recombination linked TRBV5-1 to TRBJ2-1, and TRBD1 matches 9 of the central bases. Clipping removes 0 bases from V and 3 bases from J, with 4 as the unmatched junction base count. Per the germline V gene, SGHRS is the CDR1 and YFSETQ is the CDR2. CDR3 length: 16 amino acids, cysteine to phenylalanine. The retained sequence is limited to the CDR3, 48 bases, with the frame set at the first base.